Listed below are T cell receptor beta chains from one sample, sequenced in a study of blood T cell repertoires in COVID-19. Sequenced by immunoSEQ multiplex PCR; TCRdb stores in-frame clones only, minus some. The sample has some 150,000 clones; approximately 85% are singletons. Sequencing used peripheral blood. The receptors originated from a man aged 35-49 years with acute or convalescent COVID-19. Each CDR3 is given with its conserved first and last residue. Each record gives: D gene, J gene, V gene, clone size, CDR3 DNA, CDR3 protein. A D gene is named only where the DNA matches it firmly. Size is stated for part of the rows, as once, few or many counts, or as a class when the clone is expanded.

D gene: TRBD1; J gene: TRBJ1-1; V gene: TRBV4-3; clone size: .; CDR3 DNA: TGCGCCAGCAGCCAAGCTCCCCAGACAGGGGTGTTTGAAGCTTTCTTT; CDR3 protein: CASSQAPQTGVFEAFF
D gene: TRBD1; J gene: TRBJ1-2; V gene: TRBV14; clone size: .; CDR3 DNA: TGTGCCAGCAGCCCACCGGGACAGAACTATGGCTACACCTTC; CDR3 protein: CASSPPGQNYGYTF
D gene: .; J gene: TRBJ1-2; V gene: TRBV14; clone size: .; CDR3 DNA: TGTGCCAGCAGCCAAGAGGGGTTCGGGGTCTACTATGGCTACACCTTC; CDR3 protein: CASSQEGFGVYYGYTF
D gene: TRBD2; J gene: TRBJ2-1; V gene: TRBV7-3; clone size: .; CDR3 DNA: TGTGCCAGCAGCGACCCAAGCGGGGTCAATGAGCAGTTCTTC; CDR3 protein: CASSDPSGVNEQFF
D gene: .; J gene: TRBJ2-2; V gene: TRBV18; clone size: .; CDR3 DNA: TGTGCCAGCTCACCACAGGGGATGAACACCGGGGAGCTGTTTTTT; CDR3 protein: CASSPQGMNTGELFF
D gene: TRBD2; J gene: TRBJ2-5; V gene: TRBV14; clone size: .; CDR3 DNA: TGTGCCAGCAGCCTCGGGACTACCCAAGAGACCCAGTACTTC; CDR3 protein: CASSLGTTQETQYF
D gene: TRBD1; J gene: TRBJ1-1; V gene: TRBV24-1; clone size: .; CDR3 DNA: TGTGCCACCAGTGATGGGACAGGGAAATACCCGAACACTGAAGCTTTCTTT; CDR3 protein: CATSDGTGKYPNTEAFF
D gene: .; J gene: TRBJ1-5; V gene: TRBV5-1; clone size: .; CDR3 DNA: TGCGCCAGCAGCTTGGGGGGGCCAGACAATCAGCCCCAGCATTTT; CDR3 protein: CASSLGGPDNQPQHF
D gene: .; J gene: TRBJ2-5; V gene: TRBV18; clone size: .; CDR3 DNA: TGTGCCAGCTCACGCGGGGTAAGAGAGACCCAGTACTTC; CDR3 protein: CASSRGVRETQYF
D gene: .; J gene: TRBJ2-7; V gene: TRBV5-1; clone size: .; CDR3 DNA: TGCGCCAGCAGCACCGCAGGGGGGCAAGGAAACGAGCAGTACTTC; CDR3 protein: CASSTAGGQGNEQYF
D gene: TRBD1; J gene: TRBJ1-2; V gene: TRBV19; clone size: .; CDR3 DNA: TGTGCCAGTAGTATAGGTGACAGGGCGGCTGGTGGCTACACCTTC; CDR3 protein: CASSIGDRAAGGYTF
D gene: TRBD1; J gene: TRBJ1-1; V gene: TRBV5-1; clone size: few; CDR3 DNA: TGCGCCAGCAGCTTGGATACAGGGGTGGGTGAAGCTTTCTTT; CDR3 protein: CASSLDTGVGEAFF
D gene: TRBD2; J gene: TRBJ2-1; V gene: TRBV4-2; clone size: .; CDR3 DNA: TGTGCCAGCAGCCAAGATCCTTTAGCGGGGCCTTACAATGAGCAGTTCTTC; CDR3 protein: CASSQDPLAGPYNEQFF
D gene: .; J gene: TRBJ1-2; V gene: TRBV2; clone size: .; CDR3 DNA: TGTGCCAGCGCGCGGGAGGGCGGGGCTGGCTACACCTTC; CDR3 protein: CASAREGGAGYTF
D gene: .; J gene: TRBJ2-5; V gene: TRBV11-2; clone size: .; CDR3 DNA: TGTGCCAGCACCCCATTGTGGGGGGAGGAGACCCAGTACTTC; CDR3 protein: CASTPLWGEETQYF
D gene: .; J gene: TRBJ1-5; V gene: TRBV21-1; clone size: .; CDR3 DNA: TGTGCCAGCAGCCCCGGACAGGATTATAGCAATCAGCCCCAGCATTTT; CDR3 protein: CASSPGQDYSNQPQHF
D gene: .; J gene: TRBJ1-1; V gene: TRBV3-1/TRBV3-2; clone size: .; CDR3 DNA: TGTGCCAGCAGCCAAGATGAACCATTGCGGAACACTGAAGCTTTCTTT; CDR3 protein: CASSQDEPLRNTEAFF
D gene: TRBD1; J gene: TRBJ1-3; V gene: TRBV6-1; clone size: .; CDR3 DNA: TGTGCCAGCAGAGAACGACAGGGACAAATCGGAAACACCATATATTTT; CDR3 protein: CASRERQGQIGNTIYF
D gene: TRBD2; J gene: TRBJ2-3; V gene: TRBV6-6; clone size: .; CDR3 DNA: TGTGCCAGCAGCCGACTAGCGGGGCCTGGAGATACGCAGTATTTT; CDR3 protein: CASSRLAGPGDTQYF
D gene: TRBD1; J gene: TRBJ1-4; V gene: TRBV4-2; clone size: .; CDR3 DNA: TGTGCCAGCAGCCATTACAGGGGGGGCTCTAATGAAAAACTGTTTTTT; CDR3 protein: CASSHYRGGSNEKLFF
D gene: .; J gene: TRBJ2-5; V gene: TRBV3-1/TRBV3-2; clone size: .; CDR3 DNA: TGTGCCAGCAGCCCCGAGGGTAGACAAGAGACCCAGTACTTC; CDR3 protein: CASSPEGRQETQYF
D gene: .; J gene: TRBJ1-2; V gene: TRBV28; clone size: .; CDR3 DNA: TGTGCCAGCAGTGCGGACAGCTCCTATGGCTACACCTTC; CDR3 protein: CASSADSSYGYTF
D gene: TRBD2; J gene: TRBJ2-2; V gene: TRBV5-4; clone size: .; CDR3 DNA: TGTGCCAGCAGCCGGAGGGGCCCTAGCGGTTCGAACACCGGGGAGCTGTTTTTT; CDR3 protein: CASSRRGPSGSNTGELFF
D gene: .; J gene: TRBJ2-7; V gene: TRBV6-2/TRBV6-3; clone size: .; CDR3 DNA: TGTGCCAGCAGTTATCTTCCCTCCTACGAGCAGTACTTC; CDR3 protein: CASSYLPSYEQYF
D gene: TRBD1; J gene: TRBJ2-1; V gene: TRBV30; clone size: once; CDR3 DNA: TGTGCCTGGGACAGGGGGTCGTTGCATGAGCAGTTCTTC; CDR3 protein: CAWDRGSLHEQFF
D gene: .; J gene: TRBJ1-5; V gene: TRBV7-5; clone size: .; CDR3 DNA: TGTGCCAGAAGCACAGGACAGGGCCGTAATCAGCCCCAGCATTTT; CDR3 protein: CARSTGQGRNQPQHF
D gene: .; J gene: TRBJ1-5; V gene: TRBV5-6; clone size: .; CDR3 DNA: TGTGCCAGCAGCTGGTGGGGCACAAATCAGCCCCAGCATTTT; CDR3 protein: CASSWWGTNQPQHF
D gene: .; J gene: TRBJ2-3; V gene: TRBV4-2; clone size: .; CDR3 DNA: TGTGCCAGCAGCCAGGCCGACTCGGGAGCAGATACGCAGTATTTT; CDR3 protein: CASSQADSGADTQYF
D gene: TRBD2; J gene: TRBJ2-1; V gene: TRBV5-1; clone size: once; CDR3 DNA: TGCGCCAGCAGCCCTGCGGGGGGTAACTCCTACAATGAGCAGTTCTTC; CDR3 protein: CASSPAGGNSYNEQFF
D gene: TRBD1; J gene: TRBJ1-1; V gene: TRBV6-6; clone size: .; CDR3 DNA: TGTGCCAGCAGCGAGACAGGGGCCCTGAACACTGAAGCTTTCTTT; CDR3 protein: CASSETGALNTEAFF
D gene: .; J gene: TRBJ2-3; V gene: TRBV20-1; clone size: .; CDR3 DNA: TGCAGTGCTAGTAAGGGGCGCCGCACAGATACGCAGTATTTT; CDR3 protein: CSASKGRRTDTQYF
D gene: TRBD1; J gene: TRBJ2-5; V gene: TRBV25-1; clone size: .; CDR3 DNA: TGTGCCAGCAGTGGCGACAGGGGGCGGGAGACCCAGTACTTC; CDR3 protein: CASSGDRGRETQYF
D gene: .; J gene: TRBJ2-7; V gene: TRBV3-1/TRBV3-2; clone size: .; CDR3 DNA: TGTGCCAGCAGCCAACCAGGACGTCCGCGGGACGAGCAGTACTTC; CDR3 protein: CASSQPGRPRDEQYF
D gene: TRBD1; J gene: TRBJ1-2; V gene: TRBV5-8; clone size: .; CDR3 DNA: TGTGCCAGCAGCTCGATGGACAGGGGTCATGGCTACACCTTC; CDR3 protein: CASSSMDRGHGYTF
D gene: TRBD1; J gene: TRBJ1-1; V gene: TRBV19; clone size: .; CDR3 DNA: TGTGCCAGTAGGACGGACAGGGGGTGGACTGAAGCTTTCTTT; CDR3 protein: CASRTDRGWTEAFF